Listed here are 14 T cell receptor beta chains from one sample, sequenced in a study of vaccination effects on CD4 cells after COVID-19. Data came from immunoSEQ multiplex PCR; TCRdb stores just in-frame clones and leaves some out. The profile shows around 54,000 clones, roughly 80% of them singletons. Antigen specificity for these receptors is unknown. ViraFEST used viral peptide pools to expand antigen-specific CD4+ T cells before sequencing. Cultured cells yielded isolated CD4+ T cells after nine to ten days. This specimen consisted of CD4+ T cells from PBMCs cultured with HCoV-229E spike peptides, obtained before COVID-19 vaccination. All receptors come from a human donor who received a COVID-19 vaccine.

The chain combines TRBV19 with TRBJ2-1; D is unclear. The germline V gene encodes CDR1 LNHDA and CDR2 SQIVND (reference sequence). The V and J ends lost 6 bases and 9 bases respectively, with 15 bases between them. The CDR3 is made up of 13 amino acids. In nucleotides, the CDR3 is TGTGCCAGTAGCTCAACCATCGAAGGTGAGCAGTTCTTC. Translation gives CASSSTIEGEQFF.

V is TRBV6-2 or TRBV6-3 and J is TRBJ2-7; TRBD1 or TRBD2 may be the D gene (7 bases each). CDR1 and CDR2 from the germline V gene are MNHEY and SVGEGT. The CDR3 has 17 residues. The V end was cut by 5 bases, the J end by 2 bases, with 22 bases between. CDR3 residues: CASSTPRGQGGTYEQYV. In DNA, the CDR3 is TGTGCCAGCAGTACCCCCCGTGGGCAGGGGGGGACCTACGAGCAGTACGTC.

The chain has TRBV5-1 and TRBJ1-2, with D tentatively TRBD1 (5 bases). The CDR3 consists of 14 residues. Per the germline V gene, CDR1 is SGHRS and CDR2 is YFSETQ. V lost 5 bases and J lost 0, with 11 bases in between. The CDR3 loop reads CASRQVATNYGYTF. In DNA form, the CDR3 reads TGCGCCAGCAGACAGGTAGCAACTAACTATGGCTACACCTTC.

The chain carries TRBV2 and TRBJ1-6; D is undetermined. Trimming pared 1 base from V and 3 bases from J, leaving 7 bases between. The CDR3 runs 15 residues. CDR1 and CDR2 (germline): SNHLY, FYNNEI. As DNA, the CDR3 is TGTGCCAGCAGTGAAGAAAGGCACTATAATTCACCCCTCCACTTT. This gives the protein CASSEERHYNSPLHF.

Only a few counts were recorded for this clone. The chain has TRBV11-2 and TRBJ1-6, with D unclear. Germline V gene lookup returns CDR1 SGHAT and CDR2 FQNNGV. Trimming took 9 bases from V and 7 from J, leaving 4 bases between them. The CDR3 sequence is 10 residues long. The chain's CDR3 is CARKNSPLHF. As DNA, the CDR3 is TGTGCCAGGAAGAATTCACCCCTCCACTTT. The whole variable domain, filled in from reference TRBV11-2 and TRBJ1-6, reads EAGVAQSPRYKIIEKRQSVAFWCNPISGHATLYWYQQILGQGPKLLIQFQNNGVVDDSQLPKDRFSAERLKGVDSTLKIQPAKLEDSAVYLCARKNSPLHFGNGTRLTVT.

The chain links TRBV20-1 to TRBJ2-7; 8 nucleotides line up with TRBD2. The germline V gene has CDR1 DFQATT and CDR2 SNEGSKA (reference sequence). After removal of 3 bases from V and 2 bases from J, the junction contained 6 bases not matched to a gene. This CDR3 comprises 14 residues. The CDR3 DNA sequence: TGCAGTGCTAGTGCCATAGCGGGGACCTACGAGCAGTACGTC. It codes for CSASAIAGTYEQYV.

The J gene is TRBJ2-2, the V gene TRBV24-1; D may be TRBD1 (6 bases). V was clipped by 10 bases and J by 2 bases, with 10 bases between them. Germline CDR1 KGHDR, CDR2 SFDVKD. The CDR3 runs 13 residues. The CDR3 loop reads CATRDTNTGELFF. As DNA, the CDR3 is TGTGCCACTCGGGACACCAACACCGGGGAGCTGTTTTTT.

The J gene is TRBJ2-7, the V gene TRBV21-1; the table's D call TRBD2 went unverified against the DNA. TRBV21-1 is assigned pseudogene status. The CDR3 loop spans 14 amino acids. The CDR3 DNA reads as TGTGCCAGTTGGAGATACCCTGCACCCTACGAGCAGTACGTC. Translating gives CASWRYPAPYEQYV.

This rearrangement joins TRBV19 to TRBJ2-1; tentative D call: TRBD2 (5 bases). CDR3 length: 16 amino acids. V was pared by 5 bases and J by 8 bases, with 22 bases between. Germline CDR1 is LNHDA and CDR2 is SQIVND (reference sequence). The CDR3, as DNA: TGTGCCAGTAGTCGCACTCTGGCGGGCCATCGGGATGAGCAGTTCTTC. Translating gives CASSRTLAGHRDEQFF.

The chain couples TRBV6-6 to TRBJ2-5; TRBD2 might be the D (6 bases). There are 15 residues in the CDR3. CDR1 and CDR2 (germline): MNHNY, SVGAGI (reference sequence). V lost 0 bases and J lost 1, with 9 bases in between. The CDR3 protein is CASSYSRGAQETQYF. The CDR3 DNA follows: TGTGCCAGCAGTTACTCGCGGGGAGCCCAAGAGACCCAGTACTTC.

The V gene is TRBV11-2, the J gene TRBJ2-5; unclear D gene. There are 14 residues in the CDR3. V was pared by 1 base and J by 5 bases, with 11 bases between. Germline assignment: CDR1 SGHAT and CDR2 FQNNGV. The DNA for the CDR3 is TGTGCCAGCAGCTTAGCAGCAGGTTCGGAGACCCAGTACTTC. Amino acids: CASSLAAGSETQYF.

The chain employs TRBV3-1 (or the pseudogene TRBV3-2) and TRBJ1-1, with D maybe TRBD1 (5 bases). Germline V lookup: CDR1 LGHDT, CDR2 YNNKEL (reference sequence). The V end was cut by 7 bases, the J end by 5 bases, with 17 bases between. The CDR3 consists of 14 residues. The CDR3 DNA reads TGTGCCAGCACCCTCGATGGGGGAAGGACTGAAGCTTTCTTT. Translated: CASTLDGGRTEAFF.

This clone was detected once. The V call is TRBV19, the J call TRBJ2-3; the match to TRBD1 covers 9 bases. Germline V CDR1 and CDR2: LNHDA, SQIVND (reference sequence). V dropped 5 bases and J dropped 3; count of bases not matched to a gene: 3. The CDR3 consists of 14 residues. The CDR3 DNA is TGTGCCAGTAGTCCGGGACAGGGAACAGATACGCAGTATTTT. Translation: CASSPGQGTDTQYF.

This clone was seen a few times. This chain links TRBV12-3 or TRBV12-4 with TRBJ1-5, with D uncertain. The V end lost 5 bases, the J end lost 9 bases, and 14 bases lay between the germline ends. The CDR3 consists of 13 residues. The CDR3 spells CASSPLKWAPQHF. DNA for the CDR3: TGTGCCAGCAGTCCCTTAAAATGGGCGCCCCAGCATTTT.